The clone carrying this T cell receptor beta chain was seen once. This entry is derived from a study of long-term antiretroviral therapy in people with HIV. Investigators performed immunoSEQ version v3.0 at survey level. Profiled with immunoSEQ multiplex PCR; TCRdb holds only in-frame clones, not every one. The table lists over 30,000 clones, roughly three quarters of them singletons. This receptor was taken from a woman in her forties or fifties with HIV. The specimen was unsorted PBMCs, collected 3.1 years after starting antiretroviral therapy.

The CDR3 loop reads CASSSRTGRNTEAFF. CDR3 coding DNA: TGCGCCAGCAGCTCCAGGACAGGACGGAACACTGAAGCTTTCTTT. The chain combines TRBV5-1 with TRBJ1-1; 7 bases line up with TRBD1. Germline assignment: CDR1 SGHRS and CDR2 YFSETQ. The CDR3 is 15 amino acids. The J segment lost 1 base and the V segment lost 3 bases, leaving 6 bases of the junction unmatched. Complete variable domain (other parts from reference TRBV5-1 and TRBJ1-1): KAGVTQTPRYLIKTRGQQVTLSCSPISGHRSVSWYQQTPGQGLQFLFEYFSETQRNKGNFPGRFSGRQFSNSRSEMNVSTLELGDSALYLCASSSRTGRNTEAFFGQGTRLTVV.